The entry below describes one TCR beta chain. The antigen is not known. The V and J ends lost 1 base and 3 bases respectively, with 9 bases between them. Germline values: CDR1 SEHNR, CDR2 FQNEAQ (reference sequence). This CDR3 is 14 amino acids long. This sample was taken from a study of T cell responses to AZD1222 COVID-19 vaccine. Study outcomes and limitations: At 160-218 and 743-854, vaccine-associated CD4 TCRs were dominant, and they spanned spike. White British people made up most donors, females outnumbered males, and clonal diversity was possibly underestimated.

Libraries were prepared by immunoSEQ multiplex PCR; TCRdb keeps only in-frame clonotypes and omits some of them. This sample has 100,000 to 120,000 clones; 80% to 95% occur once, and the top ten carry 2% to 2.5%. The TCR was taken from an adult who received the AZD1222 COVID-19 vaccine. The rearrangement joins TRBV7-9 to TRBJ1-2, with D possibly being TRBD1 (5 bases). The sequenced sample was peripheral blood, obtained 28 days after the second AZD1222 dose. The CDR3 reads CASSLGGADYGYTF. The CDR3 region has the DNA TGTGCCAGCAGCTTAGGGGGCGCTGACTATGGCTACACCTTC.